The following is a T cell receptor (beta chain) sequence with its context. Its target is unknown. The data stem from a study of T cell repertoires in cytomegalovirus infection. TCRdb re-derived calls from the reads in MiXCR, one entry per CDR3 protein. Of 110,000 to 150,000 distinct CDR3 sequences in the sample, more than 30% are singletons; the top ten hold about 50%. Findings and caveats of the study: There were HLA-C-restricted CMV-specific TCR beta clonotypes dominating the ex vivo response.

CDR3 length: 16 amino acids. Germline-derived CDR1 and CDR2 are SQVTM and ANQGSEA. The ends lost 6 bases at V and 2 bases at J; junction bases unmatched: 10. The receptor was isolated from a human donor in good health (CMV status not recorded). Some clones in this sample may be carry-over from other donors' samples. This specimen was CD8+ T cells from cultured PBMCs, taken from culture after CMV antigen stimulation. This chain uses TRBV29-1 with TRBJ2-1; TRBD1 matches at 10 bases. The CDR3, as DNA: TGCAGCGTCCAGGGGGGACAGGGGATGACCTACAATGAGCAGTTCTTC. Translating gives CSVQGGQGMTYNEQFF.